Shown below are 15 T cell receptor beta chains from a single sample sequenced in a study of metastatic and nonmetastatic thyroid tumors. Not a single patient had been given any form of treatment at any point before undergoing thyroid surgery. TCRdb used MiXCR to call clones anew from the PCR reads. The sample has tens of thousands of clones, 12% seen once; the top ten hold roughly 9%. What was sequenced was blood. Receptors originate from a male donor with papillary thyroid cancer or a benign thyroid nodule (not recorded which). Some clones in this sample may be carry-over from other donors' samples.

In its sample, this clone was seen many times. The chain combines TRBV4-2 with TRBJ1-2; D gene uncertain. The CDR3 contains 11 residues. Germline V gene lookup returns CDR1 LGHNA and CDR2 YNFKEQ. The V and J ends lost 5 bases and 8 bases respectively, with 9 bases between them. This chain's CDR3 is CASSASKGYTF. CDR3 coding DNA: TGTGCCAGCAGCGCCTCTAAAGGCTACACCTTC.

This clone has at least ten counts. The chain's CDR3 is CASSPGRQSSYNEQFF. The CDR3 DNA reads as TGCGCCAGCAGCCCAGGCCGGCAGAGCTCCTACAATGAGCAGTTCTTC. The chain joins TRBV4-1 to TRBJ2-1; D remains unclear. Between the trimmed V and J ends, which lost 4 bases and 0 bases, there was a span of 13 bases. The CDR3 covers 16 residues. CDR1 is MGHRA and CDR2 is YSYEKL in the germline V gene.

This clone was observed a few times. The chain links TRBV5-4 to TRBJ2-2; tentative D call: TRBD2 (5 bases). Trimming took 1 base from V and 0 from J, leaving 10 bases between them. The germline V gene has CDR1 SGHNT and CDR2 YYREEE (reference sequence). This CDR3 is built from 16 residues. CDR3 amino acids: CASSLQASTNTGELFF. DNA for the CDR3: TGTGCCAGCAGCTTGCAGGCTAGCACGAACACCGGGGAGCTGTTTTTT.

By sample share, this clone is medium-sized. Within the sample, other DNA sequences also encode this same CDR3. This chain joins TRBV6-2 or TRBV6-3 and TRBJ1-2; D gene uncertain. Germline CDR1 is MNHEY and CDR2 is SVGEGT. The CDR3 covers 13 residues. V was trimmed by 2 bases and J by 1 base, leaving 5 bases between them. The CDR3 is CASSYSDNYGYTF. As DNA, the CDR3 is TGTGCCAGCAGTTACAGTGATAACTATGGCTACACCTTC.

Of note for this clone: This may be a read error, as it is one base from a much larger clone. This chain joins TRBV19 and TRBJ2-2; 7 positions match TRBD2. CDR1 and CDR2 from the germline V gene are LNHDA and SQIVND (reference sequence). The V gene end was trimmed by 5 bases and the J gene end by 4 bases; junction bases not matched to a gene: 1. CDR3 length: 13 amino acids. This CDR3 reads CASSPGGTGELFF. The CDR3 bases are TGTGCCAGTAGTCCGGGGGGCACCGGGGAGCTGTTTTTT.

This clone was detected ten times or more. The chain joins TRBV12-3 or TRBV12-4 to TRBJ2-3; no firm D call. This CDR3 contains 14 residues. The V end was cut by 5 bases, the J end by 1 base, with 10 bases between. The CDR3 is CASSRDGGTDTQYF. CDR3 DNA: TGTGCCAGCAGTAGGGATGGCGGCACAGATACGCAGTATTTT.

This clone appeared many times. The V and J genes are TRBV6-5 and TRBJ2-7; TRBD2 agrees at 8 bases. V gave up 2 bases and J gave up 4 bases; unmatched junction bases: 1. Germline V gene sequence: CDR1 MNHEY, CDR2 SVGAGI. This CDR3 contains 13 residues. For the CDR3, the DNA is TGTGCCAGCAGTTACACTAGCGGATACGAGCAGTACTTC. Translation: CASSYTSGYEQYF.

This clone was seen more than once but under ten times. V and J are TRBV18 and TRBJ2-7; D is possibly TRBD1 (5 bases). Germline loops: CDR1 KGHSH, CDR2 LQKENI. The CDR3 extends over 16 amino acids. Trimming stripped 0 bases from V and 2 bases from J, with 14 bases between. The CDR3 loop is CASSPPGRGRTYEQYF. CDR3 in DNA: TGTGCCAGCTCACCACCGGGGCGCGGAAGGACCTACGAGCAGTACTTC.

This clone was seen repeatedly, ten times or more. The V and J genes are TRBV5-1 and TRBJ1-2; perhaps TRBD1 as D (5 bases). This CDR3 has 16 amino acids. Trimming shortened V by 3 bases and J by 0 bases, and 15 bases separated the two germline ends. CDR1 and CDR2 (germline): SGHRS, YFSETQ. Here the CDR3 reads CASSYDPTTANYGYTF. DNA for the CDR3: TGCGCCAGCAGCTACGACCCAACGACAGCTAACTATGGCTACACCTTC. Based on the CDR3 plus reference TRBV5-1 and TRBJ1-2, the full variable domain is KAGVTQTPRYLIKTRGQQVTLSCSPISGHRSVSWYQQTPGQGLQFLFEYFSETQRNKGNFPGRFSGRQFSNSRSEMNVSTLELGDSALYLCASSYDPTTANYGYTFGSGTRLTVV.

This clone has a count of ten or more. This may arise from a read error, as a much more abundant clone is one base away. V usage is TRBV6-5 and J usage is TRBJ2-2, with D possibly called TRBD1 or TRBD2 (5 bases each). The germline V gene has CDR1 MNHEY and CDR2 SVGAGI. This CDR3 is 15 amino acids long. Deletions cut 2 bases from V and 3 bases from J, with 10 bases between. The CDR3 loop is CASSYGTEDTGELFF. The DNA for the CDR3 is TGTGCCAGCAGTTACGGGACGGAGGACACCGGGGAGCTGTTTTTT.

This clone was observed at least ten times. The chain recombines TRBV19 with TRBJ2-2; D perhaps matches TRBD1 (5 bases). Germline values: CDR1 LNHDA, CDR2 SQIVND (reference sequence). V lost 5 bases and J 3 bases, leaving 10 bases between the germline ends. The CDR3 has 14 amino acids. Here the CDR3 DNA reads TGTGCCAGTAGTGAAGGGGCTGACACCGGGGAGCTGTTTTTT. Amino acid sequence: CASSEGADTGELFF.

In this sample, this clone turned up many times. The chain couples TRBV10-3 to TRBJ2-3; 11 nucleotides match TRBD2. CDR3 length: 18 residues. J gave up 2 bases and V 6 bases, and 13 bases lay outside the gene matches. CDR1 ENHRY and CDR2 SYGVKD come from the germline V gene. CDR3 nucleotides: TGTGCCATCAGGGCTAGCGGGAGGCTGGGGTTAGACACAGATACGCAGTATTTT. Protein sequence: CAIRASGRLGLDTDTQYF.

The sample holds many counts of this clone. This chain uses TRBV24-1 with TRBJ2-2, with 7 nucleotides matching TRBD1. The CDR3 sequence is 17 residues long. Trimming cost V 3 bases and J 0 bases; bases outside gene matches: 6. The germline V gene encodes CDR1 KGHDR and CDR2 SFDVKD. The CDR3 DNA reads TGTGCCACCAGTGATGTGGGACAGCTCGCGAACACCGGGGAGCTGTTTTTT. Translating gives CATSDVGQLANTGELFF.

This clone showed up many times. The chain recombines TRBV20-1 with TRBJ1-2; D not resolved. Trimming cost V 1 base and J 3 bases, with 15 bases left between them. The CDR3 sequence is 15 residues long. Per the germline V gene, CDR1 is DFQATT and CDR2 is SNEGSKA (reference sequence). The CDR3 DNA reads as TGCAGTGCTAGAGCAGAGACACCCTCCCACTATGGCTACACCTTC. Translation: CSARAETPSHYGYTF.

The CDR3 protein is CSARDGTSHNEQYF. For the CDR3, the DNA is TGCAGTGCTAGAGACGGGACTAGTCATAACGAGCAGTACTTC. The chain links TRBV20-1 to TRBJ2-7, with 8 bases identical to TRBD2. The CDR3 runs to 14 residues. The V and J ends lost 0 bases and 5 bases, in that order; junction bases with no gene match: 6. Per germline, CDR1 DFQATT and CDR2 SNEGSKA (reference sequence).